Below are 20 T cell receptor beta chains sequenced from a single sample in a study of OX40 agonist ivuxolimab in advanced cancers. Data came from immunoSEQ multiplex PCR; TCRdb stores just in-frame clones and leaves some out. The table lists 15,000 or so clones, roughly nine tenths of them singletons. Specimen: CD4+ or CD8+ T cells sorted from blood, collected in a trial of the OX40 agonist ivuxolimab. These receptor sequences come from an adult with an advanced solid tumor such as melanoma, head and neck, liver or kidney cancer.

The chain links TRBV5-6 to TRBJ1-1; D not resolved. The germline V gene encodes CDR1 SGHDT and CDR2 YYEEEE. V was clipped by 4 bases and J by 2 bases, with 12 bases between them. The CDR3 runs to 14 residues. CDR3 nucleotides: TGTGCCAGCAGCCATACCACCGAAAACACTGAAGCTTTCTTT. It yields the protein CASSHTTENTEAFF.

The chain joins TRBV5-8 to TRBJ2-1, with TRBD2 as a possible D gene (6 bases). V lost 0 bases to trimming and J lost 7 bases, with 14 bases between them. CDR3 length: 15 amino acids. The germline CDR1 and CDR2 sequences are SGHTS and YDEGEE. The CDR3 nucleotides are TGTGCCAGCAGCTTGGGGAGGGGTGAGCGTAATGAGCAGTTCTTC. Protein product: CASSLGRGERNEQFF.

This rearrangement joins TRBV19 to TRBJ1-5; tentatively, D is TRBD1 (5 bases). Germline V lookup: CDR1 LNHDA, CDR2 SQIVND (reference sequence). CDR3 length equals 15 residues. V lost 3 bases, J lost 4 bases, and 13 bases lay in between. CDR3 sequence reads: CASSMGQGPNQPQHF. CDR3 sequence (DNA): TGTGCCAGTAGTATGGGGCAGGGCCCGAATCAGCCCCAGCATTTT.

CDR3: CAISDNSYEQYF. The CDR3 bases are TGTGCCATCAGTGACAACAGCTACGAGCAGTACTTC. This sequence joins TRBV10-3 and TRBJ2-7; D is undetermined. The length of the CDR3 is 12 residues. Germline CDR1 ENHRY, CDR2 SYGVKD. Trimming removed 3 bases at V and 3 bases at J, with 6 bases between.

V and J are TRBV5-4 and TRBJ2-5; D gene ambiguous. Germline lookup yields CDR1 SGHNT and CDR2 YYREEE (reference sequence). Trimming removed 0 bases at V and 1 base at J, with 16 bases between. This CDR3 is 17 amino acids long. This CDR3 reads CASSLVQVPPLQETQYF. The CDR3 DNA sequence: TGTGCCAGCAGCTTGGTTCAGGTCCCACCCCTCCAAGAGACCCAGTACTTC.

This clone has a single count. The chain combines TRBV7-2 with TRBJ2-7; 14 nucleotides align to TRBD2. This CDR3 contains 15 residues. The germline gives CDR1 SGHTA, CDR2 FQGNSA. V was clipped by 5 bases and J by 4 bases; unmatched bases: 4. DNA for the CDR3: TGTGCCAGCAGCCCAGGGACTAGCGGGAGATACGAGCAGTACTTC. Its translation: CASSPGTSGRYEQYF.

The chain carries TRBV6-1 and TRBJ1-1; D gene ambiguous. From germline, CDR1 is MNHNS and CDR2 SASEGT. This CDR3 comprises 14 residues. The ends were cut back, 2 bases at V and 1 base at J, with 8 bases in the middle. CDR3 in amino acids: CASSEIGWNTEAFF. The DNA for the CDR3 is TGTGCCAGCAGTGAAATAGGCTGGAACACTGAAGCTTTCTTT.

This chain connects TRBV15 to TRBJ2-1; TRBD1 matches at 8 bases. Germline CDR1 and CDR2: LNHNV and YYDKDF (reference sequence). V trimming: 1 base; J trimming: 5 bases; junction bases outside the gene matches: 10. The CDR3 length is 17 residues. Written as DNA, the CDR3 is TGTGCCACCAGCAGAGCTAAGTGGGGACAGGCCGACAATGAGCAGTTCTTC. The encoded protein is CATSRAKWGQADNEQFF.

The chain links TRBV14 to TRBJ1-3; unclear D gene. Trimming left V 3 bases short and J 2 bases short, with 11 bases between. Germline V CDR1 and CDR2: SGHDN, FVKESK. The CDR3 consists of 15 residues. The CDR3 reads CASSQPDAPGNTIYF. For the CDR3, the DNA is TGTGCCAGCAGCCAGCCTGACGCTCCTGGAAACACCATATATTTT. Full variable domain (remainder filled in from reference TRBV14 and TRBJ1-3): EAGVTQFPSHSVIEKGQTVTLRCDPISGHDNLYWYRRVMGKEIKFLLHFVKESKQDESGMPNNRFLAERTGGTYSTLKVQPAELEDSGVYFCASSQPDAPGNTIYFGEGSWLTVV.

This rearrangement joins TRBV27 to TRBJ2-2; 7 positions agree with TRBD2. The CDR3 length is 15 residues. V lost 8 bases and J lost 3; bases outside the gene matches: 9. Germline values: CDR1 MNHEY, CDR2 SMNVEV (reference sequence). The CDR3 DNA is TGTGCCAGCGGGCCCGGGCTAGCGGACACCGGGGAGCTGTTTTTT. Translated, it gives CASGPGLADTGELFF.

The chain has TRBV27 and TRBJ1-5; possible D gene TRBD1, 5 bases. With 4 bases removed from V and 8 bases from J, the gap between germline ends came to 15 bases. CDR1 MNHEY and CDR2 SMNVEV come from the germline V gene (reference sequence). This CDR3 comprises 14 residues. CDR3 residues: CASSWQGSIEPQHF. Written as DNA, the CDR3 is TGTGCCAGCAGTTGGCAGGGTAGTATTGAGCCCCAGCATTTT.

V gene TRBV7-8 combines with J gene TRBJ2-7, with 7 bases lining up with TRBD2. The CDR3 is 14 residues long. Trimming at V came to 3 bases and at J to 6 bases, leaving 8 bases not matched to a gene. Germline lookup yields CDR1 SGHVS and CDR2 FQNEAQ. The CDR3 is CASSFSREEGEQYF. The DNA of the CDR3 is TGTGCCAGCAGCTTTTCCCGGGAGGAGGGCGAGCAGTACTTC.

V gene TRBV19 combines with J gene TRBJ2-5, with D uncertain. The J call may be mistaken, given a closer DNA end match to TRBJ2-7. CDR1 and CDR2 from the germline V gene are LNHDA and SQIVND (reference sequence). This CDR3 contains 13 residues. The CDR3: CASSIDRAYEQYF. The CDR3 coding sequence is TGTGCCAGTAGTATAGACAGAGCCTACGAGCAGTACTTC.

The V and J genes are TRBV10-3 and TRBJ2-2; D might be TRBD1 (7 bases). Per the germline V gene, CDR1 is ENHRY and CDR2 is SYGVKD. The CDR3 is 14 residues long. The germline V and J ends were trimmed by 8 bases and 2 bases, with 12 bases remaining between them. DNA for the CDR3: TGTGCCATCCCGACAGGGACTAACACCGGGGAGCTGTTTTTT. Protein product: CAIPTGTNTGELFF.

This clone was seen once. V is TRBV21-1 and J is TRBJ2-7; TRBD1, the D gene given by the table, was not confirmed from the DNA. TRBV21-1 is tagged as a pseudogene. The CDR3 has 15 residues. CDR3: CASRSADRGGNEQYF. DNA for the CDR3: TGTGCCAGCAGATCGGCGGACAGGGGAGGAAACGAGCAGTACTTC.

V gene TRBV10-1 combines with J gene TRBJ2-7, with 7 bases fitting TRBD1. The germline gives CDR1 WNHNN, CDR2 SYGVQD (reference sequence). J lost 5 bases, V lost 6 bases, and 13 bases had no gene match. The CDR3 is made up of 15 amino acids. Here the CDR3 reads CASSIGTDGKDEQYF. DNA of the CDR3: TGCGCCAGCAGCATAGGGACAGATGGGAAGGACGAGCAGTACTTC.

The V call is TRBV13, the J call TRBJ2-5, with 14 positions matching TRBD2. The J segment lost 7 bases and the V segment lost 5 bases, leaving 6 bases of the junction unmatched. The CDR3 length is 15 residues. Germline lookup yields CDR1 PRHDT and CDR2 FYEKMQ (reference sequence). The chain's CDR3 is CASSLGLAGVVTQYF. In nucleotides, the CDR3 is TGTGCCAGCAGCCTGGGACTAGCGGGAGTGGTGACCCAGTACTTC.

The V call is TRBV10-3, the J call TRBJ2-7; 8 nucleotides agree with TRBD1. V gave up 4 bases and J gave up 5 bases; unmatched junction bases: 7. CDR1 is ENHRY, CDR2 SYGVKD, per germline. The CDR3 is 14 residues long. CDR3: CAISVDRGLDEQYF. The CDR3 DNA reads as TGTGCCATCAGTGTCGACAGGGGACTCGACGAGCAGTACTTC.

The V gene is TRBV29-1, the J gene TRBJ2-1, with 8 positions matching TRBD2. V shed 0 bases, J shed 2 bases, and the junction held 3 bases outside the gene matches. From germline, CDR1 is SQVTM and CDR2 ANQGSEA. This CDR3 comprises 15 residues. The CDR3 reads CSVEDPRGAYNEQFF. DNA of the CDR3: TGCAGCGTTGAAGATCCGCGGGGGGCCTACAATGAGCAGTTCTTC.

The chain has TRBV7-7 and TRBJ1-6; weak D call: TRBD1 (5 bases). Germline CDR1 reads SSHAT; CDR2 reads FNYEAQ (reference sequence). CDR3 size: 13 residues. Trimming stripped 5 bases from V and 8 bases from J, with 10 bases between. The CDR3 DNA reads TGTGCCAGCAGCCACGGGGCAGATTCACCCCTCCACTTT. It codes for CASSHGADSPLHF.